This is a list of T cell receptor beta chains from one sample in a study of control samples from healthy donors and cancer patients. Repertoires were generated with immunoSEQ multiplex PCR, while TCRdb's copy carries only in-frame clones and drops some. Among 54,000 or so clones listed, 90% to 95% were seen once. The sample taken for sequencing was blood. The source is a man aged 30 to 39 in good health. Both conserved end residues are part of each CDR3. Fields, in order: V gene, J gene, D gene, clone size, CDR3 protein, CDR3 DNA. The D gene is left open where the match is weak. Clone sizes are given selectively: once, few, many, or a class where the clone is expanded.

v_gene: TRBV7-2
j_gene: TRBJ1-1
d_gene: -
abundance: -
CDR3aa: CASSLVPGVGDTEAFF
CDR3nt: TGTGCCAGCAGCTTAGTACCGGGGGTTGGGGACACTGAAGCTTTCTTT

v_gene: TRBV2
j_gene: TRBJ2-7
d_gene: TRBD2
abundance: -
CDR3aa: CASKPRGDEQYF
CDR3nt: TGTGCCAGCAAACCCCGGGGGGACGAGCAGTACTTC

v_gene: TRBV2
j_gene: TRBJ2-7
d_gene: TRBD1
abundance: -
CDR3aa: CASSGTGGEQYF
CDR3nt: TGTGCCAGCAGTGGGACAGGTGGCGAGCAGTACTTC

v_gene: TRBV27
j_gene: TRBJ1-4
d_gene: -
abundance: -
CDR3aa: CAHYDNEKLFF
CDR3nt: TGTGCCCATTATGATAATGAAAAACTGTTTTTT

v_gene: TRBV7-9
j_gene: TRBJ2-3
d_gene: -
abundance: once
CDR3aa: CASSLRQRDTQYF
CDR3nt: TGTGCCAGCAGCCTTCGTCAGAGAGATACGCAGTATTTT

v_gene: TRBV4-1
j_gene: TRBJ1-2
d_gene: -
abundance: -
CDR3aa: CASSQDSFSRFGYTF
CDR3nt: TGCGCCAGCAGCCAAGATTCTTTTAGCAGGTTCGGCTACACCTTC

v_gene: TRBV12-5
j_gene: TRBJ2-2
d_gene: TRBD2
abundance: -
CDR3aa: CASGAGTRVTGELFF
CDR3nt: TGTGCTAGTGGTGCCGGGACTAGGGTCACCGGGGAGCTGTTTTTT

v_gene: TRBV7-9
j_gene: TRBJ2-2
d_gene: -
abundance: -
CDR3aa: CASSRNTGELFF
CDR3nt: TGTGCCAGCAGCCGCAACACCGGGGAGCTGTTTTTT

v_gene: TRBV15
j_gene: TRBJ1-5
d_gene: TRBD1
abundance: -
CDR3aa: CATSGTGGAQPQHF
CDR3nt: TGTGCCACCAGCGGTACAGGGGGCGCGCAGCCCCAGCATTTT

v_gene: TRBV28
j_gene: TRBJ1-1
d_gene: -
abundance: -
CDR3aa: CAVAGYPGTEAFF
CDR3nt: TGTGCCGTAGCGGGGTATCCGGGCACTGAAGCTTTCTTT